This T cell receptor (beta chain) was captured in a study of cytomegalovirus exposure and HLA in healthy donors. The repertoire was sequenced with immunoSEQ multiplex PCR; TCRdb's copy has only in-frame clones and lacks some. The table shows 250,000 to 400,000 clones, with approximately 85% occurring only once. Germline V CDR1 and CDR2: SGHKS, YYEKEE (reference sequence). Trimming removed 3 bases from V and 1 base from J, with 17 bases in between. The CDR3 has 16 amino acids. Donors were drawn from the 120-subject validation cohort, separate from the approximately 670-subject first cohort. Material: PBMCs. The chain recombines TRBV5-5 with TRBJ2-7, with D possibly TRBD1 on 5 matching bases. This TCR derives from a man aged 25 to 40 in good health and CMV-seronegative. CDR3 nucleotide sequence: TGTGCCAGCAGCTCGAATGCAGGGATTCCATCCTACGAGCAGTACTTC. It codes for CASSSNAGIPSYEQYF.